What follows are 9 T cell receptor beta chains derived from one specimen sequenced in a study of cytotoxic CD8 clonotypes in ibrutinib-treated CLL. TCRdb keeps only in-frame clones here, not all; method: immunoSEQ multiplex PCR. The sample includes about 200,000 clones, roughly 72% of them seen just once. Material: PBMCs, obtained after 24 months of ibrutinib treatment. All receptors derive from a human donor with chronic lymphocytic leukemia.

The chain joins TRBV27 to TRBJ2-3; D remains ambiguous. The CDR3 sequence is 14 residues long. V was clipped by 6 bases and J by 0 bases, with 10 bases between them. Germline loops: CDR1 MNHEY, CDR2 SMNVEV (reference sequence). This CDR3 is CASRPTPSTDTQYF. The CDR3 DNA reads TGTGCCAGCAGGCCGACACCTAGCACAGATACGCAGTATTTT.

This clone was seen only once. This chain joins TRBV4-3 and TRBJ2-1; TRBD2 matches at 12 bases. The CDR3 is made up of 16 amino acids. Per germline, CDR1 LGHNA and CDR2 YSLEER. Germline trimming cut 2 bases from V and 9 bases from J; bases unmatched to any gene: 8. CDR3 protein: CASSQLAGGPLGEQFF. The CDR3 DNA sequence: TGCGCCAGCAGCCAACTAGCGGGAGGGCCGCTGGGTGAGCAGTTCTTC.

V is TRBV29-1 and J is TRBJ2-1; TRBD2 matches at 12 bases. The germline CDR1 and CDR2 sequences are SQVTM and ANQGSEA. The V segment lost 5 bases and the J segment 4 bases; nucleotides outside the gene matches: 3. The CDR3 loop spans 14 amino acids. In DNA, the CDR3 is TGCAGCGTTCAAGGGACTAGCGGGTACAATGAGCAGTTCTTC. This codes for CSVQGTSGYNEQFF.

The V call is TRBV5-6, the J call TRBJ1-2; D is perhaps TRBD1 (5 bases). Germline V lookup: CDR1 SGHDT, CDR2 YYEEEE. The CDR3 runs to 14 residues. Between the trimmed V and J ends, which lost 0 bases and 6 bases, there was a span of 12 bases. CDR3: CASSLGSRDHGYTF. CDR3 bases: TGTGCCAGCAGCTTGGGTAGCAGGGACCATGGCTACACCTTC.

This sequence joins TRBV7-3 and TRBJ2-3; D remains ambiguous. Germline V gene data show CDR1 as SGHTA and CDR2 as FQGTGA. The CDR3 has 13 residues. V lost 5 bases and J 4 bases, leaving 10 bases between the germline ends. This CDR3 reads CASSHRWADTQYF. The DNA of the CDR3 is TGTGCCAGCAGCCACCGATGGGCAGATACGCAGTATTTT.

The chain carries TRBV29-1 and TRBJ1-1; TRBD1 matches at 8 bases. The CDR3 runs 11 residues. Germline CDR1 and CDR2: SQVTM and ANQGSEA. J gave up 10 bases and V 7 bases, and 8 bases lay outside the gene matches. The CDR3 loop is CSGGQGLLAFF. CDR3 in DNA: TGCAGCGGAGGACAGGGACTCCTAGCTTTCTTT.

The DNA of the CDR3 is TGTGCCAGCTTACAGGGGGGCGGAGGATCCTACGAGCAGTACTTC. Amino acids: CASLQGGGGSYEQYF. This rearrangement joins TRBV2 to TRBJ2-7; the match to TRBD1 covers 8 bases. This CDR3 spans 15 amino acids. After removal of 8 bases from V and 1 base from J, the junction contained 10 bases not matched to a gene. Germline CDR1 and CDR2: SNHLY and FYNNEI.

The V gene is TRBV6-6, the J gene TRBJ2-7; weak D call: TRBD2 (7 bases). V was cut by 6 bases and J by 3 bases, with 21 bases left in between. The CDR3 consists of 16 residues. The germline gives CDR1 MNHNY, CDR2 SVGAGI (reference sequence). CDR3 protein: CASSKGGSGNYYEQYF. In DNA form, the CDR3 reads TGTGCCAGCAGCAAGGGGGGGTCAGGGAACTACTACGAGCAGTACTTC.

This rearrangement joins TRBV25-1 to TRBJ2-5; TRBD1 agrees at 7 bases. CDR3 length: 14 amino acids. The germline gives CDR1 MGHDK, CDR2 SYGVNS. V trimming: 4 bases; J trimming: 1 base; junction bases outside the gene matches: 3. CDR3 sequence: CASSGRTGQETQYF. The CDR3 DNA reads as TGTGCCAGCAGTGGTAGGACAGGCCAAGAGACCCAGTACTTC. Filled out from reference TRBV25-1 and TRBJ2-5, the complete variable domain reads EADIYQTPRYLVIGTGKKITLECSQTMGHDKMYWYQQDPGMELHLIHYSYGVNSTEKGDLSSESTVSRIRTEHFPLTLESARPSHTSQYLCASSGRTGQETQYFGPGTRLLVL.